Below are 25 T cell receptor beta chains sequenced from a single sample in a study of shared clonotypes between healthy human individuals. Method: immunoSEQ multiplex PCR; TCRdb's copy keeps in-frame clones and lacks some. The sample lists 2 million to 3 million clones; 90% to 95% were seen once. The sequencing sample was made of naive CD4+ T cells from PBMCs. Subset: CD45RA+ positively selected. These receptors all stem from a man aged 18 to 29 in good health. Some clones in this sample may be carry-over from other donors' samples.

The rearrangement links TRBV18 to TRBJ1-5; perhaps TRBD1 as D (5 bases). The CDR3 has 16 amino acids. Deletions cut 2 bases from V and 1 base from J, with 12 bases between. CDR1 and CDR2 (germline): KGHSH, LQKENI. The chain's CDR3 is CASSPAGVWSNQPQHF. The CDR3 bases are TGTGCCAGCTCACCAGCGGGGGTGTGGAGCAATCAGCCCCAGCATTTT.

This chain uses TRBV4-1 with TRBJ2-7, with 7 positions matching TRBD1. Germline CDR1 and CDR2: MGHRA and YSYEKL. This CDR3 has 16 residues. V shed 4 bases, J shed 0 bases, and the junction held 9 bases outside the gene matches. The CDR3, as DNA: TGCGCCAGCAGCCCCCACAGGGGCCCGAGCTCCTACGAGCAGTACTTC. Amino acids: CASSPHRGPSSYEQYF.

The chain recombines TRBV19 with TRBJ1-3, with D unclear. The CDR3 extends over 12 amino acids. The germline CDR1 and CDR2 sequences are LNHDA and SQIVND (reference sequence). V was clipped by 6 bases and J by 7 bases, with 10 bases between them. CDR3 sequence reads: CASSTPGNTIYF. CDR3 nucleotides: TGTGCCAGTAGCACTCCCGGGAACACCATATATTTT.

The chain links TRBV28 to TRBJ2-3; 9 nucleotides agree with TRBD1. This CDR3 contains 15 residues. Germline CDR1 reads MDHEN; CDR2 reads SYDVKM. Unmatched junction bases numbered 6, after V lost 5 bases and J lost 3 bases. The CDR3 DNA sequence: TGTGCCAGCAGTCGCTGGGGACAGGGAACAGATACGCAGTATTTT. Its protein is CASSRWGQGTDTQYF.

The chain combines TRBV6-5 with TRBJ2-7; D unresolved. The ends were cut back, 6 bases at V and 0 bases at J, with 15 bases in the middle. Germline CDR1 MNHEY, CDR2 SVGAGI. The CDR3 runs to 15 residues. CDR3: CASRTAIKSSYEQYF. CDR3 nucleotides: TGTGCCAGCAGAACGGCCATTAAGAGCTCCTACGAGCAGTACTTC.

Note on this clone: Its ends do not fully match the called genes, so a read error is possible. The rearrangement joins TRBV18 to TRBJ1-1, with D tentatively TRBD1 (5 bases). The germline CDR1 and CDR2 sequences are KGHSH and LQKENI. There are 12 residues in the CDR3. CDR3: CASYARDLPQDF. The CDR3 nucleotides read TGTGCCAGCTACGCGCGGGACCTACCCCAGGACTTT.

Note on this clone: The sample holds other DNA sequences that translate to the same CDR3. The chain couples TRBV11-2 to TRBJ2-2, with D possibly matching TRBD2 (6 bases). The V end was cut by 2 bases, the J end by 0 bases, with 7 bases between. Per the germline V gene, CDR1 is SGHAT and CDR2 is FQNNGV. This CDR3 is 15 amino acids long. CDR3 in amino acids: CASSLRTTNTGELFF. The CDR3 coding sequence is TGTGCCAGCAGCTTAAGGACTACGAACACCGGGGAGCTGTTTTTT.

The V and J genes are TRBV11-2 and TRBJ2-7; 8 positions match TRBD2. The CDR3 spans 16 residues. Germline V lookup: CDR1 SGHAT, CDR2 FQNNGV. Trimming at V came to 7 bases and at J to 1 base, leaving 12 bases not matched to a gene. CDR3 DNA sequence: TGTGCCAGCACCCTCCGCCTGGGGACTAGGTCCTACGAGCAGTACTTC. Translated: CASTLRLGTRSYEQYF.

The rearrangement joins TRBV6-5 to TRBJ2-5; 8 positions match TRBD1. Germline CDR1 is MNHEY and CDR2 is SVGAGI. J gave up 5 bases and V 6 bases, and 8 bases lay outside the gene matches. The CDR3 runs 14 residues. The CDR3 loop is CASRTQGAGETQYF. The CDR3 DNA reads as TGTGCCAGCAGAACGCAGGGGGCGGGCGAGACCCAGTACTTC.

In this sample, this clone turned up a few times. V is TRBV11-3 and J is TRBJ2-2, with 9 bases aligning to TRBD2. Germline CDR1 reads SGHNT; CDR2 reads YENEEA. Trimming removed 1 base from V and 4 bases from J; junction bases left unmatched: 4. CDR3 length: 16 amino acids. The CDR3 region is CASSLGAGGPTGELFF. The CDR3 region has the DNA TGTGCCAGCAGCTTAGGGGCGGGAGGGCCCACCGGGGAGCTGTTTTTT.

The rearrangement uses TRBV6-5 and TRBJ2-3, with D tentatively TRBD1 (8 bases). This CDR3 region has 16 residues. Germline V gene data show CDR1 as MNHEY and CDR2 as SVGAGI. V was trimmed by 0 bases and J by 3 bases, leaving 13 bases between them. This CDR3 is CASSYSHRGGTDTQYF. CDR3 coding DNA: TGTGCCAGCAGTTACTCGCACAGGGGGGGGACAGATACGCAGTATTTT.

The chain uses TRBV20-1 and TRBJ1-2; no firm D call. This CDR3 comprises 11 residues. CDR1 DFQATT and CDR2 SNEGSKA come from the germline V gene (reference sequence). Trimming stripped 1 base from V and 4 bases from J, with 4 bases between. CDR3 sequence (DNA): TGCAGTGCTAGAGCGGTCTATGGCTACACCTTC. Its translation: CSARAVYGYTF.

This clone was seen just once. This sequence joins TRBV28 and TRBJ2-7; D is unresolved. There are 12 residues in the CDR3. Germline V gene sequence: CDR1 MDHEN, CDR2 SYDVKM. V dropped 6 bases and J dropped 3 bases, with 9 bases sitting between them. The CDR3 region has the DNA TGTGCCAGCAGGGATACAGTCTACGAGCAGTACTTC. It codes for CASRDTVYEQYF.

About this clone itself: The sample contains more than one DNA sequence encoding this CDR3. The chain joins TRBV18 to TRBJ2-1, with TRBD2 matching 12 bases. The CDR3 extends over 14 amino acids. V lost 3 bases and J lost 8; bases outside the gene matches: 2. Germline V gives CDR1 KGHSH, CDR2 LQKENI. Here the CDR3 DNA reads TGTGCCAGCTCACCCCGACTAGCGGGGGATGAGCAGTTCTTC. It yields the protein CASSPRLAGDEQFF.

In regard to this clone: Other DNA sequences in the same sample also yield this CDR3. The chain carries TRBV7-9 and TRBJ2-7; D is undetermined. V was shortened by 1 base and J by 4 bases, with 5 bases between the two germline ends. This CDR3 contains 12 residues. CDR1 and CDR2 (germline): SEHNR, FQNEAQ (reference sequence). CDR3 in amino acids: CASSLGDYEQYF. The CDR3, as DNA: TGTGCCAGCAGCTTAGGGGATTACGAGCAGTACTTC.

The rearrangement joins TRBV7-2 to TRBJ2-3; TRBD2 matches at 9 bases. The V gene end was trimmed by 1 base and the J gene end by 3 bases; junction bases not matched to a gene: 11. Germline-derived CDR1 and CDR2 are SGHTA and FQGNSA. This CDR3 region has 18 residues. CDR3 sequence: CASSLVAGGPSVTDTQYF. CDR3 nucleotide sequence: TGTGCCAGCAGCTTAGTTGCGGGAGGGCCTTCAGTGACAGATACGCAGTATTTT.

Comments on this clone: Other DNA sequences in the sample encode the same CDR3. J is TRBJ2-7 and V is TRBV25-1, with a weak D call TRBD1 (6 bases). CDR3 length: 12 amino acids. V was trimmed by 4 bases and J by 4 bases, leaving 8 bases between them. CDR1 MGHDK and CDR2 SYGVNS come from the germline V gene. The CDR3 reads CASSATGYEQYF. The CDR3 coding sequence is TGTGCCAGCAGTGCCACAGGGTACGAGCAGTACTTC.

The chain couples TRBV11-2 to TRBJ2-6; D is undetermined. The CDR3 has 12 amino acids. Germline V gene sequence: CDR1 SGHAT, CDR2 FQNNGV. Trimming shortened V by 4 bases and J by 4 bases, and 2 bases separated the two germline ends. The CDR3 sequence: CASSWGANVLTF. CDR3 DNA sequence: TGTGCCAGCAGCTGGGGGGCCAACGTCCTGACTTTC. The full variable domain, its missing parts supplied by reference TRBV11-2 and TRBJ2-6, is EAGVAQSPRYKIIEKRQSVAFWCNPISGHATLYWYQQILGQGPKLLIQFQNNGVVDDSQLPKDRFSAERLKGVDSTLKIQPAKLEDSAVYLCASSWGANVLTFGAGSRLTVL.

CDR3 DNA: TGCAGCGGTAAACAGGGGGCAGGAAACACCATATATTTT. Residues: CSGKQGAGNTIYF. The chain recombines TRBV29-1 with TRBJ1-3, with TRBD1 identical over 9 bases. CDR1 is SQVTM and CDR2 is ANQGSEA in the germline V gene. The CDR3 length is 13 residues. The V segment lost 7 bases and the J segment 4 bases; nucleotides outside the gene matches: 5. The variable domain in full, completed from reference TRBV29-1 and TRBJ1-3, reads SAVISQKPSRDICQRGTSLTIQCQVDSQVTMMFWYRQQPGQSLTLIATANQGSEATYESGFVIDKFPISRPNLTFSTLTVSNMSPEDSSIYLCSGKQGAGNTIYFGEGSWLTVV.

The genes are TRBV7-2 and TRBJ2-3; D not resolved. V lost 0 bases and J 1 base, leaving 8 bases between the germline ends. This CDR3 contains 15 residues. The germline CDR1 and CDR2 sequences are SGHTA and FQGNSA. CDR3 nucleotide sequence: TGTGCCAGCAGCTTAGCGCTTGAGGGCACAGATACGCAGTATTTT. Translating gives CASSLALEGTDTQYF.

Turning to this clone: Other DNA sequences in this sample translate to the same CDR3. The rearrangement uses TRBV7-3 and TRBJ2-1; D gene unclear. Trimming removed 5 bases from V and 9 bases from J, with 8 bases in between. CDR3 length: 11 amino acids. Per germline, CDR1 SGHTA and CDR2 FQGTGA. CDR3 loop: CASSLLGEQFF. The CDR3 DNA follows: TGTGCCAGCAGCCTCCTTGGTGAGCAGTTCTTC. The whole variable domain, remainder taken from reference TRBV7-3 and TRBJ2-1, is GAGVSQTPSNKVTEKGKYVELRCDPISGHTALYWYRQSLGQGPEFLIYFQGTGAADDSGLPNDRFFAVRPEGSVSTLKIQRTERGDSAVYLCASSLLGEQFFGPGTRLTVL.

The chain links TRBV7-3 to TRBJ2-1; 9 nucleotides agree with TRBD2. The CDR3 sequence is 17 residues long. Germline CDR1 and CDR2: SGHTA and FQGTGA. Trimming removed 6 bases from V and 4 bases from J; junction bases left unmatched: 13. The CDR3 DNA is TGTGCCAGCAGTGATACCGGGGGGACTAGCCTATACAATGAGCAGTTCTTC. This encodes CASSDTGGTSLYNEQFF.

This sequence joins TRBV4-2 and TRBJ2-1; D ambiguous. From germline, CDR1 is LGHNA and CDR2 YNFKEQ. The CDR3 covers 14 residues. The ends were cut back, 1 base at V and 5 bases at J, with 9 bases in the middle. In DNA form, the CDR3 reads TGTGCCAGCAGCCAAGCGTCATACCACAATGAGCAGTTCTTC. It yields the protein CASSQASYHNEQFF.

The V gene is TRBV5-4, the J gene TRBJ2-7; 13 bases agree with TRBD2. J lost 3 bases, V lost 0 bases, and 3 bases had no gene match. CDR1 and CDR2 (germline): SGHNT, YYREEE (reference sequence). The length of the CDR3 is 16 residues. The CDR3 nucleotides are TGTGCCAGCAGCTTGGGACTAGCGGGAGGTCACTACGAGCAGTACTTC. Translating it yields CASSLGLAGGHYEQYF.

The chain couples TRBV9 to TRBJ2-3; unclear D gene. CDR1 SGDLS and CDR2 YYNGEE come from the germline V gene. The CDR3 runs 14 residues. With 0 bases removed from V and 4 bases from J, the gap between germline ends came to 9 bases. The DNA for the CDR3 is TGTGCCAGCAGCGTAGTTGCGGCCTCAGATACGCAGTATTTT. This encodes CASSVVAASDTQYF.